This T cell receptor (beta chain) was obtained from a study of metastatic and nonmetastatic thyroid tumors. This clone occurred many times. No patient had received any treatment before thyroid surgery. TCRdb redid the clone calls on the PCR reads using MiXCR. The sample includes tens of thousands of clones, roughly 28% of them seen just once. V lost 6 bases, J lost 5 bases, and 7 bases stayed unmatched. Germline V gene sequence: CDR1 MDHEN, CDR2 SYDVKM. This CDR3 has 14 residues. The sample comprised blood. The sequence was obtained from a male donor with papillary thyroid cancer or a benign thyroid nodule (not recorded which). Some clones in this sample may be carry-over from other donors' samples. V and J are TRBV28 and TRBJ2-5; 9 bases align to TRBD2. This CDR3 reads CASRLAGAKETQYF. The CDR3 region has the DNA TGTGCCAGCAGGTTAGCGGGAGCGAAGGAGACCCAGTACTTC.